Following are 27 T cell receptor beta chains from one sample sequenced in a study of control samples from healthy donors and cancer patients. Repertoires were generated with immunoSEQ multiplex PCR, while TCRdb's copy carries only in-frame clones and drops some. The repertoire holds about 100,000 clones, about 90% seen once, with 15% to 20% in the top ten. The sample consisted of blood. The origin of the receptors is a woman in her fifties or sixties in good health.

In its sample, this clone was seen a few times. The CDR3 DNA sequence: TGTGCCAGCAGCCCGGGCGGGGGAGAGACCCAGTACTTC. This codes for CASSPGGGETQYF. The chain couples TRBV11-3 to TRBJ2-5; 7 nucleotides match TRBD2. Per germline, CDR1 SGHNT and CDR2 YENEEA. V lost 5 bases and J lost 4; bases outside the gene matches: 4. The CDR3 has 13 residues.

Here the CDR3 reads CASNYPQVSEEKLFF. In DNA form, the CDR3 reads TGTGCCAGCAACTACCCACAGGTTTCCGAGGAAAAACTGTTTTTT. The V call is TRBV7-9, the J call TRBJ1-4, with D possibly matching TRBD1 (5 bases). Trimming shortened V by 7 bases and J by 8 bases, and 20 bases separated the two germline ends. Germline loops: CDR1 SEHNR, CDR2 FQNEAQ (reference sequence). This CDR3 spans 15 amino acids.

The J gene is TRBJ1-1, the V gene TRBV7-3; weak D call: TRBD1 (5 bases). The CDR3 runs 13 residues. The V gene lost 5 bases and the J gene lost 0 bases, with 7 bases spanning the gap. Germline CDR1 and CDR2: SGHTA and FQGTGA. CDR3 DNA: TGTGCCAGCAGCCCACAGGTGAACACTGAAGCTTTCTTT. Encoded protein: CASSPQVNTEAFF.

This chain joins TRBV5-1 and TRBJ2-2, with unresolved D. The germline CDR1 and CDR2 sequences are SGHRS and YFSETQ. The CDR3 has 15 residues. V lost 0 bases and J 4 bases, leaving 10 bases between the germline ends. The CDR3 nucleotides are TGCGCCAGCAGCTTGGGGGCCCGCCGCACCGGGGAGCTGTTTTTT. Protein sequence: CASSLGARRTGELFF.

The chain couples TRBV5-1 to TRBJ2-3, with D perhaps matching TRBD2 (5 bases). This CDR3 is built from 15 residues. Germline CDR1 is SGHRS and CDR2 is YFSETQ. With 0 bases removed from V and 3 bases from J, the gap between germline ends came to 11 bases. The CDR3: CASSLEGLFTDTQYF. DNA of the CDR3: TGCGCCAGCAGCTTGGAAGGACTTTTTACAGATACGCAGTATTTT.

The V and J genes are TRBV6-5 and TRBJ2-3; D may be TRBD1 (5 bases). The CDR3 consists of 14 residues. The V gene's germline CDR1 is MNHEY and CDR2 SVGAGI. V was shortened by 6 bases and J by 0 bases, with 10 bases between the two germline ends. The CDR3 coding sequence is TGTGCCAGCAGGGGGCGTCGGAGCACAGATACGCAGTATTTT. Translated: CASRGRRSTDTQYF.

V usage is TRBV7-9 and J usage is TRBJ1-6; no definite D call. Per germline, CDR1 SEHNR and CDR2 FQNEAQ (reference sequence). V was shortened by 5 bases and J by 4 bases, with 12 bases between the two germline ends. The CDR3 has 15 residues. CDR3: CASSVSGVYNSPLHF. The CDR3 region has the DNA TGTGCCAGCAGCGTTTCGGGAGTTTATAATTCACCCCTCCACTTT.

The CDR3 DNA reads TGTGCCAGCAGAAAACAGGGGGCCACTGAAGCTTTCTTT. Protein sequence: CASRKQGATEAFF. The V gene is TRBV6-5, the J gene TRBJ1-1; 9 bases map to TRBD1. CDR3 length equals 13 residues. Germline trimming cut 6 bases from V and 4 bases from J; bases unmatched to any gene: 3. The V gene's germline CDR1 is MNHEY and CDR2 SVGAGI.

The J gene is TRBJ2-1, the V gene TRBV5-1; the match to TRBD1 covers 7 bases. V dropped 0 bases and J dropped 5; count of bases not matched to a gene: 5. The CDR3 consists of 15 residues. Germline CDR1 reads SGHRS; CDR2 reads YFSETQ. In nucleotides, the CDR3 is TGCGCCAGCAGCTTGGTTGAGACAGGGAACAATGAGCAGTTCTTC. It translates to CASSLVETGNNEQFF.

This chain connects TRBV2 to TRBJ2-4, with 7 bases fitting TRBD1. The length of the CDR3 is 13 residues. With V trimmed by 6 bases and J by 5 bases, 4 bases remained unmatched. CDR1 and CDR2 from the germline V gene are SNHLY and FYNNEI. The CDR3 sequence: CASRTGFQNIQYF. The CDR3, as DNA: TGTGCCAGCAGGACAGGGTTTCAAAACATTCAGTACTTC.

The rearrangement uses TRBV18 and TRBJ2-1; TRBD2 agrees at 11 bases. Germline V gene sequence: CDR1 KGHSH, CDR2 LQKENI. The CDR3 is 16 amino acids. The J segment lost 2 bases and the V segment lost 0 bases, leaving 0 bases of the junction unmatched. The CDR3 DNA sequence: TGTGCCAGCTCACCACCGGGACTAGCGGCCTACAATGAGCAGTTCTTC. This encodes CASSPPGLAAYNEQFF.

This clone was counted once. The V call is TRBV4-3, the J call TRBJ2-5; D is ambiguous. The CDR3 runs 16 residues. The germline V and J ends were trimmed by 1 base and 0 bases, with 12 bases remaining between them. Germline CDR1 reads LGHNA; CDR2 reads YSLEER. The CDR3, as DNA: TGCGCCAGCAGCCAAGGATCAGAATCGTACCAAGAGACCCAGTACTTC. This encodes CASSQGSESYQETQYF.

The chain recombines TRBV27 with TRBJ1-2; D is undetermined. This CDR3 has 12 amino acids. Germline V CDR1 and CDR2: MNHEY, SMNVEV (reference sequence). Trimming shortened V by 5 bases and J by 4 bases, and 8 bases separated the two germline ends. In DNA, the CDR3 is TGTGCCAGCAGTAACCCCCCCTATGGCTACACCTTC. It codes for CASSNPPYGYTF.

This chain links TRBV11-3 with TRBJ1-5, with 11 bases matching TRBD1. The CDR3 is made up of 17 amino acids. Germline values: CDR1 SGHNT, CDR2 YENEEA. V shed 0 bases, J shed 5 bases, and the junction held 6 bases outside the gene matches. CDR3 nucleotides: TGTGCCAGCAGCTTAGATGCGGGACAGGGGGTATATCAGCCCCAGCATTTT. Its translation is CASSLDAGQGVYQPQHF.

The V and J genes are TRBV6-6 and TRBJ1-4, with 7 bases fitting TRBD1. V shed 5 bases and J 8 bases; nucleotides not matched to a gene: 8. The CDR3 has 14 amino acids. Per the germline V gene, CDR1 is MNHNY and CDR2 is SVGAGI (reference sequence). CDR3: CASSTRQGREKLFF. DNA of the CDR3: TGTGCCAGCAGTACCCGACAGGGCCGGGAAAAACTGTTTTTT.

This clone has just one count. The CDR3 loop reads CASSNRGGGTQYF. The CDR3 DNA is TGTGCCAGCAGCAACAGGGGCGGGGGGACCCAGTACTTC. The chain carries TRBV11-3 and TRBJ2-5; D is tentatively TRBD1 or TRBD2 (7 bases each). Germline CDR1 reads SGHNT; CDR2 reads YENEEA. Trimming cost V 5 bases and J 7 bases, with 14 bases left between them. This CDR3 is built from 13 residues.

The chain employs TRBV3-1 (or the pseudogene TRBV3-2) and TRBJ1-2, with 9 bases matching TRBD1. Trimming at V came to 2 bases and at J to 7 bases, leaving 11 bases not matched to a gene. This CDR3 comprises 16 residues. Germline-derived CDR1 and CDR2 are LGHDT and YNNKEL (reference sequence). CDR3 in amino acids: CASSQTISQGAGGYTF. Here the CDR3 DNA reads TGTGCCAGCAGCCAAACTATATCACAGGGGGCGGGTGGCTACACCTTC.

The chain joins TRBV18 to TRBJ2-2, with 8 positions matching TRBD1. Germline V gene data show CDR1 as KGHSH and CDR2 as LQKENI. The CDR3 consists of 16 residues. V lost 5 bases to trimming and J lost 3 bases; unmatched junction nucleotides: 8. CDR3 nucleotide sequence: TGTGCCAGCTCATCACAGGGGGTAGTTGACACCGGGGAGCTGTTTTTT. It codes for CASSSQGVVDTGELFF.

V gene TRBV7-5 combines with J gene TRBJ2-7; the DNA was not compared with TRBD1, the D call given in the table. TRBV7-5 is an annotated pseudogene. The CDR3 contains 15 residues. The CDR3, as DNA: TGTGTCAGAAGCCCGGGACAACCGAGCTCCTACGAGCAGTACGTC. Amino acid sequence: CVRSPGQPSSYEQYV.

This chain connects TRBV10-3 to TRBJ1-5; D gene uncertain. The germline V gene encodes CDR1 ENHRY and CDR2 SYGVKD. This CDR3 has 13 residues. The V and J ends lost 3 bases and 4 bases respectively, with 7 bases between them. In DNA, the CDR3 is TGTGCCATCAGTGATCCTCCGAATCAGCCCCAGCATTTT. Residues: CAISDPPNQPQHF.

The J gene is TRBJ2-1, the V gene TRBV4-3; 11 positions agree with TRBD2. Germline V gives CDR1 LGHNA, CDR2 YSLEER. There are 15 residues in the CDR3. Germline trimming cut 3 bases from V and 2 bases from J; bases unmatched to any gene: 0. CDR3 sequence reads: CASSQGLAAYNEQFF. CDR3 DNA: TGCGCCAGCAGCCAGGGACTAGCGGCCTACAATGAGCAGTTCTTC.

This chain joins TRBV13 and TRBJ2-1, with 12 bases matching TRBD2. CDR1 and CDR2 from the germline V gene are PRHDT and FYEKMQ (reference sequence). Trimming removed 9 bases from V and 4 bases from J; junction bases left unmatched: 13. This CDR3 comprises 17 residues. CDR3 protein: CASVFGLTSGGYNEQFF. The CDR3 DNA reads TGTGCCAGTGTGTTTGGACTGACTAGCGGGGGTTACAATGAGCAGTTCTTC.

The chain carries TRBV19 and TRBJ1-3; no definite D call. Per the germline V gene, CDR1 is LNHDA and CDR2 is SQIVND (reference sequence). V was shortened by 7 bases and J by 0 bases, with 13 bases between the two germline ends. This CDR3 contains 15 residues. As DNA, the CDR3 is TGTGCCAGTAATCCGTCAGGCAGCTCTGGAAACACCATATATTTT. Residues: CASNPSGSSGNTIYF.

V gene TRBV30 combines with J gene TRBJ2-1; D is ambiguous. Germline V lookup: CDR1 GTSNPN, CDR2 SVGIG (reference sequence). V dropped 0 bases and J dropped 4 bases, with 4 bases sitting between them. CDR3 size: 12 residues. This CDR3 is CAWSVMYNEQFF. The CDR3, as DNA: TGTGCCTGGAGTGTAATGTACAATGAGCAGTTCTTC.

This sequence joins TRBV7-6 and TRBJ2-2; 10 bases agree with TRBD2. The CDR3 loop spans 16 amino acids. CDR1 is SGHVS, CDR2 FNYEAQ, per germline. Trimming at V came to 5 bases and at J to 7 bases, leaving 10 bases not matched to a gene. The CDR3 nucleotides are TGTGCCAGCAGCGACCAGCGGGGGGGCCTCGGCGGGGAGCTGTTTTTT. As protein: CASSDQRGGLGGELFF.

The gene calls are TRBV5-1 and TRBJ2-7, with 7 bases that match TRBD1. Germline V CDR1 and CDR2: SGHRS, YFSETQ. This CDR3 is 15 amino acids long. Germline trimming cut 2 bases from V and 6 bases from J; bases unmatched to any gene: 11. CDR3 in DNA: TGCGCCAGCAGCTTAGAGGACAGGCTTATGGGCGAGCAGTACTTC. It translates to CASSLEDRLMGEQYF. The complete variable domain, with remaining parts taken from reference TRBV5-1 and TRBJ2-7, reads KAGVTQTPRYLIKTRGQQVTLSCSPISGHRSVSWYQQTPGQGLQFLFEYFSETQRNKGNFPGRFSGRQFSNSRSEMNVSTLELGDSALYLCASSLEDRLMGEQYFGPGTRLTVT.

The CDR3 DNA reads TGCGCCAGCAGCCTCGGACAGGGGAGGAACGGCTACACCTTC. This encodes CASSLGQGRNGYTF. This chain connects TRBV5-1 to TRBJ1-2; 9 bases are shared with TRBD1. The CDR3 spans 14 residues. Germline CDR1 SGHRS, CDR2 YFSETQ. V lost 4 bases, J lost 8 bases, and 9 bases stayed unmatched.